This record covers a single T cell receptor beta chain. The antigen is undetermined. Assay: immunoSEQ multiplex PCR; the TCRdb copy retains only in-frame clones and omits some. The sample holds more than 95,000 clones, 70% to 90% seen once. The data derive from a study of T cell responses to AZD1222 COVID-19 vaccine. The study's findings and limits: Among AZD1222 vaccinees, only six or seven were seropositive at baseline. The peak T cell response came first, and repertoires were sampled only after it. There were mostly white British donors and more females than males, and clonal diversity was possibly underestimated. Within unmutated variant regions lay the reported targets of nearly half of spike-specific TCRs.

Germline CDR1 reads WNHNN; CDR2 reads SYGVQD (reference sequence). The CDR3 has 14 residues. The trim removed 6 bases at V and 5 bases at J, leaving 7 bases unmatched. Sequencing used peripheral blood, obtained on day 0 of MenACWY control vaccination. V usage is TRBV10-1 and J usage is TRBJ2-1; 7 bases agree with TRBD2. The TCR was taken from an adult in good health. The CDR3 reads CASSPRAGNNEQFF. For the CDR3, the DNA is TGCGCCAGCAGCCCGCGAGCGGGGAACAATGAGCAGTTCTTC.